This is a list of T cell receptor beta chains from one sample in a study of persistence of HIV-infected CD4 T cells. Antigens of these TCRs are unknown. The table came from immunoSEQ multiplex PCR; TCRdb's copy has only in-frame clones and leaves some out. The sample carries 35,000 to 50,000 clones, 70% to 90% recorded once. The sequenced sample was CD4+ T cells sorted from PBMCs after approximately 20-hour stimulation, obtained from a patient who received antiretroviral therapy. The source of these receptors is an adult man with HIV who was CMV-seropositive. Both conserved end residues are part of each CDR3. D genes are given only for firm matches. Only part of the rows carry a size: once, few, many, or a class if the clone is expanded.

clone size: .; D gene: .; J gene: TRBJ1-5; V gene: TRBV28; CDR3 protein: CASSYGQKPQHF; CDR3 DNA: TGTGCCAGCAGCTATGGACAGAAGCCCCAGCATTTT
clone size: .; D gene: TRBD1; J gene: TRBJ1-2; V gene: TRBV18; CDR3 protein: CASSPLEGAYGYTF; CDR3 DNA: TGTGCCAGCTCACCACTCGAGGGGGCCTATGGCTACACCTTC
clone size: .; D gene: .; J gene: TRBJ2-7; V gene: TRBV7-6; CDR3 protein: CASSLITGLSYEQYF; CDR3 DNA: TGTGCCAGCAGCTTAATCACAGGGCTCAGCTACGAGCAGTACTTC
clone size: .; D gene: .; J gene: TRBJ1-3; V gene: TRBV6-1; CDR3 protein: CASSERQGGSGNTIYF; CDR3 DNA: TGTGCCAGCAGTGAAAGGCAGGGAGGCTCTGGAAACACCATATATTTT
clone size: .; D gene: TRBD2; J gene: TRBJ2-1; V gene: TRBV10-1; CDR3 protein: CASSVDSGGFNEQFF; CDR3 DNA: TGCGCCAGCAGTGTGGATAGCGGGGGGTTCAATGAGCAGTTCTTC
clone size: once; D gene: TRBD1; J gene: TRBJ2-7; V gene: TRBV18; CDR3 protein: CASSPRQGVYEQYF; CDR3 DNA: TGTGCCAGCTCACCGAGACAGGGTGTCTACGAGCAGTACTTC
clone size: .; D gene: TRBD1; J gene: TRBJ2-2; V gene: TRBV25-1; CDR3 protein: CASSSDRGIAGELFF; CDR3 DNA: TGTGCCAGCAGTTCCGACAGGGGGATCGCCGGGGAGCTGTTTTTT
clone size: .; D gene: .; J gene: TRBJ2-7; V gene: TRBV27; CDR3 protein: CASSSPGLTTYEQYF; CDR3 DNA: TGTGCCAGCAGTTCCCCGGGACTCACGACGTACGAGCAGTACTTC
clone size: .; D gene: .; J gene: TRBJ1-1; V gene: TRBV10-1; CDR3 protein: CASSSGQKPEAFF; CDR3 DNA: TGCGCCAGCAGTTCGGGGCAGAAGCCTGAAGCTTTCTTT
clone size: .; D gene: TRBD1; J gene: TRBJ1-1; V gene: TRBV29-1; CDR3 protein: CSVNILTGGSTEAFF; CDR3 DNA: TGCAGCGTCAATATTCTGACAGGGGGGAGCACTGAAGCTTTCTTT
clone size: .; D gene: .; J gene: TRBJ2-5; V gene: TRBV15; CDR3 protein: CATSRGSRVETQYF; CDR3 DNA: TGTGCCACCAGCAGGGGCTCTAGAGTGGAGACCCAGTACTTC
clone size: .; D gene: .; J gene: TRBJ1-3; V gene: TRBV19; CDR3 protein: CASTRISGNTIYF; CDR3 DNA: TGTGCCAGTACGCGAATCTCTGGAAACACCATATATTTT
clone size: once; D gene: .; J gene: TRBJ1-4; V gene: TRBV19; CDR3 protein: CASSSGQGNEKLFF; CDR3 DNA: TGTGCCAGTAGTAGCGGGCAGGGGAATGAAAAACTGTTTTTT
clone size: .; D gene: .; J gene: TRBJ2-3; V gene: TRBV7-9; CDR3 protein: CASSLAAITDTQYF; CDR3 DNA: TGTGCCAGCAGCTTAGCCGCTATCACAGATACGCAGTATTTT
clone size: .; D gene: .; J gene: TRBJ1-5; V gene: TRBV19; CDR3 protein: CASSMRPEVGNQPQHF; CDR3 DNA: TGTGCCAGTAGTATGCGTCCGGAAGTCGGCAATCAGCCCCAGCATTTT
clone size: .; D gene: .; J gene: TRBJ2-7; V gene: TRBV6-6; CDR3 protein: CASKKTSYEQYF; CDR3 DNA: TGTGCCAGCAAAAAAACCTCCTACGAGCAGTACTTC
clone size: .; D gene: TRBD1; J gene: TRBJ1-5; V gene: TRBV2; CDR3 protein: CASTLTGGNQPQHF; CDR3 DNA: TGTGCCAGCACCCTGACAGGGGGCAATCAGCCCCAGCATTTT
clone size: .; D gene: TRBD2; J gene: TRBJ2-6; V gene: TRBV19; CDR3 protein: CASSKPRSSGLLSGANVLTF; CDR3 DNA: TGTGCCAGTAGTAAACCTCGATCTAGCGGGCTACTCTCTGGGGCCAACGTCCTGACTTTC
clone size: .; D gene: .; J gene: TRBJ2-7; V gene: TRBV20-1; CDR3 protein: CSALTQGRQYF; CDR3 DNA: TGCAGTGCTTTGACTCAGGGGCGGCAGTACTTC
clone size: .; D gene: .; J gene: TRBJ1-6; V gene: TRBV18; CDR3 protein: CASSPLSDSPLHF; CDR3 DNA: TGTGCCAGCTCACCCCTGTCGGATTCACCCCTCCACTTT
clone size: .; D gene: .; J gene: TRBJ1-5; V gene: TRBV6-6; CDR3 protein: CASRSQGNQPQHF; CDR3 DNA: TGTGCCAGCAGGAGTCAGGGGAATCAGCCCCAGCATTTT
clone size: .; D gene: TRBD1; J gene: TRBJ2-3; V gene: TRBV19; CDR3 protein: CASRLGTASTDTQYF; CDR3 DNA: TGTGCCAGTAGGCTAGGGACAGCTAGCACAGATACGCAGTATTTT
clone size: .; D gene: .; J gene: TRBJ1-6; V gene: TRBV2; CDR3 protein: CASSGGAYNSPLHF; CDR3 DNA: TGTGCCAGCAGTGGGGGGGCATATAATTCACCCCTCCACTTT
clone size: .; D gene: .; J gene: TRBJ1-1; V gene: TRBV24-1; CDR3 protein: CATSDFKNTEAFF; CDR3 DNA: TGTGCCACCAGTGATTTCAAGAACACTGAAGCTTTCTTT
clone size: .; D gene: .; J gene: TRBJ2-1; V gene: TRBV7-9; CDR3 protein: CASSLVARNEQFF; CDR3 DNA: TGTGCCAGCAGCTTAGTGGCACGAAATGAGCAGTTCTTC
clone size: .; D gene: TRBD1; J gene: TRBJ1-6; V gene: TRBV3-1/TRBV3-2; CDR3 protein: CASSFRTGGLSPLHF; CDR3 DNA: TGTGCCAGCAGCTTTCGGACAGGGGGCCTATCACCCCTCCACTTT
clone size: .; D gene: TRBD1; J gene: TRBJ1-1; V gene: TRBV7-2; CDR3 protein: CASRRTGGETEAFF; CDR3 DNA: TGTGCCAGCAGGCGGACAGGGGGGGAAACTGAAGCTTTCTTT
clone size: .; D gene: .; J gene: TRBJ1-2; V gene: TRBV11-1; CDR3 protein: CASSPSVADGYTF; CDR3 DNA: TGTGCCAGCAGCCCGTCGGTGGCGGATGGCTACACCTTC
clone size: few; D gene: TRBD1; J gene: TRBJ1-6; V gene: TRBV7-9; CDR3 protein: CAWAPDRSNSPLHF; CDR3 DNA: TGTGCCTGGGCCCCGGACAGGAGTAATTCACCCCTCCACTTT
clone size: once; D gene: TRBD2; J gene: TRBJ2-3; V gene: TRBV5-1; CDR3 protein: CASSLVPKLAGGTDTQYF; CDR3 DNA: TGCGCCAGCAGCTTGGTTCCCAAACTAGCGGGGGGCACAGATACGCAGTATTTT
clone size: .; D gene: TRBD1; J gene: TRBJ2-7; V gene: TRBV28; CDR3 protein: CASTPGVGTGDIYEQYF; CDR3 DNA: TGTGCCAGCACCCCGGGCGTCGGGACAGGGGACATCTACGAGCAGTACTTC
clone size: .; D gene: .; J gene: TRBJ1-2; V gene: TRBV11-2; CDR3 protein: CASSPGPANYGYTF; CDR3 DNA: TGTGCCAGCAGCCCCGGGCCGGCTAACTATGGCTACACCTTC
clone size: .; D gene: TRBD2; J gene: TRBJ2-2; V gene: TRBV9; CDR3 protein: CASSQTSGGTGELFF; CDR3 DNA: TGTGCCAGCAGCCAGACTAGCGGGGGCACCGGGGAGCTGTTTTTT
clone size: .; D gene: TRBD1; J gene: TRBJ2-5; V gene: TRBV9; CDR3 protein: CASSVDRQETQYF; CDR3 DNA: TGTGCCAGCAGCGTGGACAGGCAAGAGACCCAGTACTTC
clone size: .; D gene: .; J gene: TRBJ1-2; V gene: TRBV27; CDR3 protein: CAVLSGGRGYTF; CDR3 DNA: TGTGCCGTGCTAAGTGGGGGGCGAGGCTACACCTTC
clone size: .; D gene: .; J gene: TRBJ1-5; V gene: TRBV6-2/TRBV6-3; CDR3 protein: CASSYMGGPQPQHF; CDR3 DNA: TGTGCCAGCAGTTACATGGGGGGCCCTCAGCCCCAGCATTTT
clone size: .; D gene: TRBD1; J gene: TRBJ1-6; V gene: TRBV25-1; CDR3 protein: CASIGQGFSSPLHF; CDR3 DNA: TGTGCCAGCATTGGACAGGGCTTCAGTTCACCCCTCCACTTT
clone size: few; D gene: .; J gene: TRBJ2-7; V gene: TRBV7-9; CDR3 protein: CASSLAGAYEQYF; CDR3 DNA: TGTGCCAGCAGCTTAGCGGGGGCCTACGAGCAGTACTTC
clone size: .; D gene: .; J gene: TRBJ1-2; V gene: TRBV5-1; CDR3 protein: CASSPGGLPANYGYTF; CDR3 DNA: TGCGCCAGCAGCCCTGGGGGGCTTCCCGCTAACTATGGCTACACCTTC
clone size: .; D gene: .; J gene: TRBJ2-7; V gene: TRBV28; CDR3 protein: CASKAADSYEQYF; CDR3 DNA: TGTGCCAGCAAGGCAGCCGACTCCTACGAGCAGTACTTC
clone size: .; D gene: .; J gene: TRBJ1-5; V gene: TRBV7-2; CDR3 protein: CASSLEQGQPQHF; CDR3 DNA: TGTGCCAGCAGCTTAGAACAGGGACAGCCCCAGCATTTT
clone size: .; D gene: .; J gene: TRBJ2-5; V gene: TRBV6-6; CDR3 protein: CASSYPGLQETQYF; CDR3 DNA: TGTGCCAGCAGTTACCCGGGACTCCAAGAGACCCAGTACTTC
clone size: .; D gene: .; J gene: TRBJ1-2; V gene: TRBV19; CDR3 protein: CASSIETRIYGYTF; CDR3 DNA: TGTGCCAGTAGTATAGAGACGAGAATCTATGGCTACACCTTC
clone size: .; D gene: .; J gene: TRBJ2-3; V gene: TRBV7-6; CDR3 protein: CASSPGPLTAGTDTQYF; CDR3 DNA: TGTGCCAGCAGCCCGGGACCTCTGACGGCGGGCACAGATACGCAGTATTTT